This TCR beta chain was sequenced for a study of OX40 agonist ivuxolimab in advanced cancers. As for the study in general: At 0.01 to 10 mg/kg, ivuxolimab was administered intravenously to patients every 2 weeks. Partial responses were observed in three patients, of whom one had hepatocellular carcinoma and two had cutaneous melanoma.

This table comes from immunoSEQ multiplex PCR, and its TCRdb copy is limited to in-frame clones, with some not included. This sample carries approximately 26,000 clones, under 95% of them seen once, and the ten largest clones take approximately 48%. Germline CDR1 is SGHRS and CDR2 is YFSETQ. Trimming took 5 bases from V and 1 from J, leaving 9 bases between them. The CDR3 spans 13 residues. The chain is built from TRBV5-1 and TRBJ1-1; D gene ambiguous. The TCR comes from an adult with an advanced solid tumor such as melanoma, head and neck, liver or kidney cancer. The source was CD4+ or CD8+ T cells sorted from blood, collected in a trial of the OX40 agonist ivuxolimab. CDR3 DNA sequence: TGCGCCAGCAGTACGACGGAGAACACTGAAGCTTTCTTT. Its translation: CASSTTENTEAFF.